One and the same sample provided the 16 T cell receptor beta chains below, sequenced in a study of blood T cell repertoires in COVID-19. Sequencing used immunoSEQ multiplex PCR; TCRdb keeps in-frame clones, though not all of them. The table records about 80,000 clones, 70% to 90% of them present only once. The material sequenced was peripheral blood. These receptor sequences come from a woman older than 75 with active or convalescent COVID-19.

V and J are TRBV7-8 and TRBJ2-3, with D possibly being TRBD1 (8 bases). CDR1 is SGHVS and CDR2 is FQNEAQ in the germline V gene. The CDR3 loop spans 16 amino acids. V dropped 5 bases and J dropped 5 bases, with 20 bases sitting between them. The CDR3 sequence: CASSRTAGGGGDTQYF. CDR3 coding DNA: TGTGCCAGCAGCAGAACTGCAGGGGGCGGGGGAGATACGCAGTATTTT.

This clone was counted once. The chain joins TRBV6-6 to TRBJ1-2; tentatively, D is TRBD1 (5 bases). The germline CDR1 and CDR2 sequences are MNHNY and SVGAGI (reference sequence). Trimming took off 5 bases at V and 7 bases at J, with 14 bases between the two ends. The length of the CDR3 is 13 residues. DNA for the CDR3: TGTGCCAGCAGTCCTGGGGGGACTCGTGGCTACACCTTC. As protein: CASSPGGTRGYTF.

CDR3 nucleotides: TGTGCCAGCAGTTTAAGCCGGGGTTATCAGCCCCAGCATTTT. It encodes CASSLSRGYQPQHF. The chain uses TRBV28 and TRBJ1-5; D remains unclear. The V gene's germline CDR1 is MDHEN and CDR2 SYDVKM. The CDR3 extends over 14 amino acids. The V gene lost 2 bases and the J gene lost 5 bases, with 10 bases spanning the gap.

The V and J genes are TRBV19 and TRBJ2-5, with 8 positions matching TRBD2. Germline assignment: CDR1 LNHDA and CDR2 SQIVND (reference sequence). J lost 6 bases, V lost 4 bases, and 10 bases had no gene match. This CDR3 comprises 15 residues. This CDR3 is CASSKIGGGQQTQYF. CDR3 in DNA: TGTGCCAGTAGTAAGATCGGCGGGGGGCAACAGACCCAGTACTTC.

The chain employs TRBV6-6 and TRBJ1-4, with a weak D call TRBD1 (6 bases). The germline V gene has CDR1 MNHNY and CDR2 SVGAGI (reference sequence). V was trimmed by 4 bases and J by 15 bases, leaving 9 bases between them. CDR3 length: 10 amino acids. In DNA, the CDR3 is TGTGCCAGCAGTTTCGACAGGTTGTTTTTT. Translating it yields CASSFDRLFF.

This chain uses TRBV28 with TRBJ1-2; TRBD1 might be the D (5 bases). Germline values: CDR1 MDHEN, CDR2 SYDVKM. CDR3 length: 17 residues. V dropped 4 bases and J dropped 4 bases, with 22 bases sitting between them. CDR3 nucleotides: TGTGCCAGCAGTTCCCCGGCCAGGGCCGGAATTAGCTATGGCTACACCTTC. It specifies CASSSPARAGISYGYTF.

The CDR3 DNA follows: TGCGCCAGCAGCCAATTACAGGCCCCTCAAGAGACCCAGTACTTC. Its protein product is CASSQLQAPQETQYF. This chain links TRBV4-1 with TRBJ2-5; the D gene is possibly TRBD1 (5 bases). With 2 bases removed from V and 2 bases from J, the gap between germline ends came to 12 bases. The CDR3 is 15 amino acids. The germline CDR1 and CDR2 sequences are MGHRA and YSYEKL.

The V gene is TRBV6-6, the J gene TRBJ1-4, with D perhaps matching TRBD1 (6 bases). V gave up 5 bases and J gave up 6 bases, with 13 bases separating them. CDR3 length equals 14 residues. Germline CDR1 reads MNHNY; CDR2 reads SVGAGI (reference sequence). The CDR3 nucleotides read TGTGCCAGCAGTGGGAACAGGGTCGATGAAAAACTGTTTTTT. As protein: CASSGNRVDEKLFF.

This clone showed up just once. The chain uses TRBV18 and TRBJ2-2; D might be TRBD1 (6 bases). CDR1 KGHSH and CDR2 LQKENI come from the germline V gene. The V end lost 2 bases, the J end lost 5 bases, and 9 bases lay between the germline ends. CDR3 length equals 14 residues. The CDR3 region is CASSPTGQTGELFF. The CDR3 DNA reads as TGTGCCAGCTCACCAACCGGACAGACCGGGGAGCTGTTTTTT. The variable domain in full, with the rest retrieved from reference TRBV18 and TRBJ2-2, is NAGVMQNPRHLVRRRGQEARLRCSPMKGHSHVYWYRQLPEEGLKFMVYLQKENIIDESGMPKERFSAEFPKEGPSILRIQQVVRGDSAAYFCASSPTGQTGELFFGEGSRLTVL.

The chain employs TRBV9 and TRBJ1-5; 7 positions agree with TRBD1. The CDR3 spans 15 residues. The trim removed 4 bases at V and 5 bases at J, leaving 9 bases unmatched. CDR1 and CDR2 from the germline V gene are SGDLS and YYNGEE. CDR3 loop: CASSPPGRGYQPQHF. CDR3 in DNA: TGTGCCAGCAGCCCCCCTGGCAGGGGGTATCAGCCCCAGCATTTT.

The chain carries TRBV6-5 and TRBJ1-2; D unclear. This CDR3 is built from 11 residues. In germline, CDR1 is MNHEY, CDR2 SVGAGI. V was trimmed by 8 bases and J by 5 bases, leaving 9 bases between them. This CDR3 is CASGREYGYTF. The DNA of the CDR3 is TGTGCCAGCGGGAGGGAGTATGGCTACACCTTC.

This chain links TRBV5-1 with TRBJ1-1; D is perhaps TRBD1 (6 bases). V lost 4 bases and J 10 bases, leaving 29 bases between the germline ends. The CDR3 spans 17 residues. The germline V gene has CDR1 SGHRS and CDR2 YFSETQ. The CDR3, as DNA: TGCGCCAGCAGCCCGGTGGTTGGGGGGGCCAAATTAGTGGGAGCTTTCTTT. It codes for CASSPVVGGAKLVGAFF.

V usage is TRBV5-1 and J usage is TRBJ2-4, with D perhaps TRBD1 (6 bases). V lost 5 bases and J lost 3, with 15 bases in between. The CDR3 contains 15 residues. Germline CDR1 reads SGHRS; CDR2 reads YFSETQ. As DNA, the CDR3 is TGCGCCAGCAGTTGGGGGCCCGTCGGCAAAAACATTCAGTACTTC. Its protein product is CASSWGPVGKNIQYF.

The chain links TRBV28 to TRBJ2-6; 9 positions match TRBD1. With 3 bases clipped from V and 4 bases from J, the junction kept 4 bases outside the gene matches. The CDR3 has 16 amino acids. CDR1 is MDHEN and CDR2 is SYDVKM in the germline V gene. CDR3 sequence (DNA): TGTGCCAGCAGTTTGGGGACAGGGTACGGGGCCAACGTCCTGACTTTC. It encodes CASSLGTGYGANVLTF.

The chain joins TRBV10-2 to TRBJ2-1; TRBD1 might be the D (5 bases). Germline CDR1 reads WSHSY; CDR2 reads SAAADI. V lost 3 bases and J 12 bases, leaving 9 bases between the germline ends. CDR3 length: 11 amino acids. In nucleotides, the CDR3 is TGCGCCAGCAGTGACAGGGAAGGGCAGTTCTTC. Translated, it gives CASSDREGQFF.

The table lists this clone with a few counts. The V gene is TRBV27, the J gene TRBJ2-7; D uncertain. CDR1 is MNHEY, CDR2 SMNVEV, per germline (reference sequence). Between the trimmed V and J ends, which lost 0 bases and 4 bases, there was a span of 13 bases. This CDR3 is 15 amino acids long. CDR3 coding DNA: TGTGCCAGCAGTTTATCAATCTTGTCGGGTTACGAGCAGTACTTC. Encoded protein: CASSLSILSGYEQYF.